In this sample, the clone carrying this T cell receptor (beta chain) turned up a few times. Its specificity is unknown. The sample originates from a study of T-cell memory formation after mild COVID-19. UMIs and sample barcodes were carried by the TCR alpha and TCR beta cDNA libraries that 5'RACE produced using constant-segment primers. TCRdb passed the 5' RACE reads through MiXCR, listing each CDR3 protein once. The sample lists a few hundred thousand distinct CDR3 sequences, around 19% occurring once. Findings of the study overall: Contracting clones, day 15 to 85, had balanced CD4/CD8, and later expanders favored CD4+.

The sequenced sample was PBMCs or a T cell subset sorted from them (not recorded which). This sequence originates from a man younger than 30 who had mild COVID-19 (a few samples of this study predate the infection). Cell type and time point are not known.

In DNA form, the CDR3 reads TGTGCCAGCAGTTTGACAGGCAGCAATCAGCCCCAGCATTTT. Translating it yields CASSLTGSNQPQHF. The chain is built from TRBV12-3 or TRBV12-4 and TRBJ1-5; D might be TRBD1 (6 bases). The CDR3 spans 14 residues. The V end was cut by 3 bases, the J end by 1 base, with 7 bases between.